The entry below gives a single T cell receptor beta chain sequence along with its context. Its antigen is currently unknown. CDR1 SQVTM and CDR2 ANQGSEA come from the germline V gene. Deletions cut 8 bases from V and 6 bases from J, with 17 bases between. The CDR3 is made up of 13 amino acids. These data are taken from a study of quantifying T cell responses using KT2 cells. At the level of the study: Reverse transcription used primers in the TCR alpha and beta constant regions. Study-wide points: KT2 sequence counts showed saturation when very many KT2 cells were spiked in.

The cDNA 3' end received a ligated oligonucleotide with a UMI. An equimolar mix of RC1.1 and RC1.2 primed the beta chain across TRBC1 and TRBC2. TCR alpha and beta chains were handled separately starting at the second PCR. TCRdb re-analysed the UMI-ligation and nested PCR reads in MiXCR, keeping a single row per CDR3 protein. Of about 30,000 distinct CDR3 sequences listed, approximately 7% are singletons. Known numbers of the T cell clone KT2 were added to PBMC. KT2 cells were mixed with fixed PBMC numbers at varying ratios. Source material: PBMCs spiked with cells of the T cell clone KT2. The sequence was collected from a human donor. V and J are TRBV29-1 and TRBJ2-1; D may match TRBD1 or TRBD2 (7 bases each). CDR3 bases: TGCAGCTTTAGCGGCAGGGGGGGCAATGAGCAGTTCTTC. Protein product: CSFSGRGGNEQFF.